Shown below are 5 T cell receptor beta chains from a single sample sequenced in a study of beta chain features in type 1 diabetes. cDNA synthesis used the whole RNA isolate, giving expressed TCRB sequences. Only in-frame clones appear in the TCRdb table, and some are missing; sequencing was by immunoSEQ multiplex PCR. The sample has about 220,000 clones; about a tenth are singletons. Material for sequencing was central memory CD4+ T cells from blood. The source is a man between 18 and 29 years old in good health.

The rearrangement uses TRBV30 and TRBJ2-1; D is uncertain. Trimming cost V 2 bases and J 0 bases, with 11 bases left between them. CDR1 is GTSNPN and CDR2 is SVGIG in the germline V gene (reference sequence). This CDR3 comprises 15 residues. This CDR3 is CAWSTSSPSYNEQFF. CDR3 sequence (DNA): TGTGCCTGGAGTACGTCCTCTCCCTCCTACAATGAGCAGTTCTTC.

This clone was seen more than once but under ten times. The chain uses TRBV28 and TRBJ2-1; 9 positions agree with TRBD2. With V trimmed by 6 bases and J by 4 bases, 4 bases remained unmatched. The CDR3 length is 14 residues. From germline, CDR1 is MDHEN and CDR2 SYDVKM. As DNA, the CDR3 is TGTGCCAGCAGAGAGCGGGAGGTGTACAATGAGCAGTTCTTC. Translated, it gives CASREREVYNEQFF.

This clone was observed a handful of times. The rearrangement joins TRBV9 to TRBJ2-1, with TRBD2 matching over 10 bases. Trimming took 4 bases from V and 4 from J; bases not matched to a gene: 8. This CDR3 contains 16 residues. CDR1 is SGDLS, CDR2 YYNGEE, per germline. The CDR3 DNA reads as TGTGCCAGCAGCCCATTAGCGGGAGGCGGGTACAATGAGCAGTTCTTC. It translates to CASSPLAGGGYNEQFF.

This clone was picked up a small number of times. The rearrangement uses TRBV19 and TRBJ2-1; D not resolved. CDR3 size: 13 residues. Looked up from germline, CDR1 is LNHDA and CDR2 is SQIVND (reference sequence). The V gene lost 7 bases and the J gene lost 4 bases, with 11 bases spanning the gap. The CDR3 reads CASKPGSYNEQFF. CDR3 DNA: TGTGCCAGTAAACCGGGCTCATACAATGAGCAGTTCTTC.

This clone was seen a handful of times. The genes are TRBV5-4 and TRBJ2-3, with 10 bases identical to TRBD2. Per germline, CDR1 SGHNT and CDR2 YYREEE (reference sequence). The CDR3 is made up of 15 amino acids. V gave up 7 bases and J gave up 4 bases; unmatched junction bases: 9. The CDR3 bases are TGTGCCAGCGGGAAGCGGGAGGGCCGCGCAGATACGCAGTATTTT. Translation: CASGKREGRADTQYF.